This T cell receptor (beta chain) was sequenced during a study of cytomegalovirus exposure and HLA in healthy donors. Across the whole study: A preliminary data release comprised around 85 million unique TCRs obtained from HLA-typed donors. Researchers found that just over 80% of about 400 genotyped donors fell within the Caucasian-associated ancestry cluster.

This PCR relied on a set of 60 Vbeta primers and 13 Jbeta primers. The data were produced by immunoSEQ multiplex PCR, yet TCRdb's version contains in-frame clones alone and is incomplete. The sample has 150,000 to 200,000 clones, 75% to 80% seen once. CDR3 length equals 16 residues. This rearrangement joins TRBV21-1 to TRBJ2-2; TRBD2 is the table's D call and was not checked against the DNA. TRBV21-1 is listed as a pseudogene. Source material: PBMCs. This TCR was sampled from a man aged 45 to 65 in good health and CMV-seropositive. The CDR3 DNA is TGTGCCAGTGGTTGGAGGCTACCCACTAACACCGGGGAGCTGTTTTTT. Protein product: CASGWRLPTNTGELFF.